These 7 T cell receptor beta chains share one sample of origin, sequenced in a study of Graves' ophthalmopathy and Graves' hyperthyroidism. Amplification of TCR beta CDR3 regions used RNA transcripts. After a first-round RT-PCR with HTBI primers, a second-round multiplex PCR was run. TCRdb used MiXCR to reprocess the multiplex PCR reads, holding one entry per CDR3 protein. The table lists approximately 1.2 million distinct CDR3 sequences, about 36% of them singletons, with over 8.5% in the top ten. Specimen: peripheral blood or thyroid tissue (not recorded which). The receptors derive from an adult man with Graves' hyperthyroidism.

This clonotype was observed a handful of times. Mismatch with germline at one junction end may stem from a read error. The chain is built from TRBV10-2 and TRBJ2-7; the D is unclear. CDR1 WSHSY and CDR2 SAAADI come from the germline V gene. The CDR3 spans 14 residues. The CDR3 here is CASSFGSVPYEQYF. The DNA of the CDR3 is TGTGCCAGCAGTTTTGGGTCAGTTCCCTACGAGCAGTACTTC.

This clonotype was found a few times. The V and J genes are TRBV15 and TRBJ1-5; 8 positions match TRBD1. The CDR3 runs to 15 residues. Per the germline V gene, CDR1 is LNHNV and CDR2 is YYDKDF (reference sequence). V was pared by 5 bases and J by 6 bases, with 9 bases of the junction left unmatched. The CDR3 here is CATSPTGEATQPQHF. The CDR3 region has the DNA TGTGCCACCAGCCCGACAGGGGAGGCTACTCAGCCCCAGCATTTT.

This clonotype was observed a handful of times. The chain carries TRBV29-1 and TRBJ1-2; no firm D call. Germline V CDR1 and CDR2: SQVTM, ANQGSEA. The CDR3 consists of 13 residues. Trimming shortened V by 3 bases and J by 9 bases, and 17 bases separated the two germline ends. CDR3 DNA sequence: TGCAGCGTTGACCTAGGGTCGGGAGGAAGCTACACCTTC. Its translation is CSVDLGSGGSYTF.

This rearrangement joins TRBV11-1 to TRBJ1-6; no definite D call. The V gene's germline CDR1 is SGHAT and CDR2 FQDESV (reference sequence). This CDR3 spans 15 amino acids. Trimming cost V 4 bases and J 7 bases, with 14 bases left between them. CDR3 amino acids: CASSYTGMTNSPLHF. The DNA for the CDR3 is TGTGCCAGCAGCTACACTGGTATGACAAATTCACCCCTCCACTTT.

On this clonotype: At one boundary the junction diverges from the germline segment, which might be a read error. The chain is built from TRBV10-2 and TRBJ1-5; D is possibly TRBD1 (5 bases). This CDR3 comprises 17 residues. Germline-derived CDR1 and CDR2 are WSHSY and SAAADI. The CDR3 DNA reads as TGTGCCAGCAGTTTTCGGGCAGGGAATTGGGTCAATCAGCCCCAGCATTTT. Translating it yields CASSFRAGNWVNQPQHF.

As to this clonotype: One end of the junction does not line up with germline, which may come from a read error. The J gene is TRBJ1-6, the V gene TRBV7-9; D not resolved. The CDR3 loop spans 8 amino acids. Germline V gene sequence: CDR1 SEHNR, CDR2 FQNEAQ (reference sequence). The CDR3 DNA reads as TGTGCCAGCAGCCCGCCCAGTTTT. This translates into CASSPPSF. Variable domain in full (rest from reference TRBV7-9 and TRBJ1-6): DTGVSQNPRHKITKRGQNVTFRCDPISEHNRLYWYRQTLGQGPEFLTYFQNEAQLEKSRLLSDRFSAERPKGSFSTLEIQRTEQGDSAMYLCASSPPSFGNGTRLTVT.

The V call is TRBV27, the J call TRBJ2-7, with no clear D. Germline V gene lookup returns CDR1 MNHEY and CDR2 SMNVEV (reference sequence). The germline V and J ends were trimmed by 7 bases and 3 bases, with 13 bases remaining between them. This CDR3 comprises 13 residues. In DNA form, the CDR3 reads TGTGCCAGCACCTCTCCTGGGATCTACGAGCAGTACTTC. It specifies CASTSPGIYEQYF.